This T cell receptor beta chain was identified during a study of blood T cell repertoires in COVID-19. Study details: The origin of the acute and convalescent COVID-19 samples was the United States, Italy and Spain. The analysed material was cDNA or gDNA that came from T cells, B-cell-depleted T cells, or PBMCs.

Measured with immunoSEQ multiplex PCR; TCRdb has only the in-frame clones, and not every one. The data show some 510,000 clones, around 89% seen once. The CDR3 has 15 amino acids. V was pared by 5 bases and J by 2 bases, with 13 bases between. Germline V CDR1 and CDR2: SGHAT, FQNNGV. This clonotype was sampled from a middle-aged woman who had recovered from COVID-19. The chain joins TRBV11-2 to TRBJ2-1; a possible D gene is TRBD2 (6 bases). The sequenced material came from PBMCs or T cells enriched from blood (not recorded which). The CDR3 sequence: CASSLGTPAYNEQFF. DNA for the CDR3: TGTGCCAGCAGCCTCGGGACTCCGGCCTACAATGAGCAGTTCTTC.